This entry describes one TCR beta chain. What it recognizes is unknown. The sample belongs to a study of T cell responses to AZD1222 COVID-19 vaccine. Findings of the study overall: Unmutated regions of variants are reportedly targeted by nearly half of spike-specific TCRs.

TCRdb keeps only in-frame clones here, not all; method: immunoSEQ multiplex PCR. The profile covers 150,000 or so clones, with about nine tenths appearing a single time and approximately 3.6% taken by the ten largest. The V and J ends lost 5 bases and 5 bases, in that order; junction bases with no gene match: 5. This CDR3 has 13 residues. The germline gives CDR1 SGHVS, CDR2 FNYEAQ. The material sequenced was peripheral blood, taken 28 days after the second AZD1222 dose. This chain joins TRBV7-6 and TRBJ2-7; 8 bases align to TRBD2. The source of this sequence is an adult who received the AZD1222 COVID-19 vaccine. The DNA of the CDR3 is TGTGCCAGCAGCCAAATCGGGGGGGACGAGCAGTACTTC. This encodes CASSQIGGDEQYF.